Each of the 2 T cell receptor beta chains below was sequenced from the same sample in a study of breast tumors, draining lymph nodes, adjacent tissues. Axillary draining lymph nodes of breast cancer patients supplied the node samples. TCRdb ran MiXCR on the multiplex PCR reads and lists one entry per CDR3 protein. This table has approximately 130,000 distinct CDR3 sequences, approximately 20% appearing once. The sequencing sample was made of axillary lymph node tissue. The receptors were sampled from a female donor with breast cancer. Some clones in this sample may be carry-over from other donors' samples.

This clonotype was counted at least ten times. For the CDR3, the DNA is TGTGCCAGCAGCCGCGCTTATGAGCAGTTCTTC. Translating gives CASSRAYEQFF. The chain recombines TRBV7-9 with TRBJ2-1; unclear D gene. The ends were cut back, 5 bases at V and 8 bases at J, with 7 bases in the middle. The CDR3 has 11 residues. Germline CDR1 reads SEHNR; CDR2 reads FQNEAQ (reference sequence).

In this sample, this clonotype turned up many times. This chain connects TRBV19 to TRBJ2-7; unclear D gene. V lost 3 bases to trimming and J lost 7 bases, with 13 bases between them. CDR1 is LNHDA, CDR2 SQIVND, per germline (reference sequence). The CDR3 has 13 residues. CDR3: CASSMGPSGEQYF. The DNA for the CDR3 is TGTGCCAGTAGTATGGGCCCCAGTGGTGAGCAGTACTTC. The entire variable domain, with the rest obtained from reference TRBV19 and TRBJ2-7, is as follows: DGGITQSPKYLFRKEGQNVTLSCEQNLNHDAMYWYRQDPGQGLRLIYYSQIVNDFQKGDIAEGYSVSREKKESFPLTVTSAQKNPTAFYLCASSMGPSGEQYFGPGTRLTVT.